This T cell receptor beta chain was recovered during a study of cytomegalovirus exposure and HLA in healthy donors. PCR amplification relied on 60 Vbeta primers (plus 13 Jbeta primers). The repertoire was sequenced with immunoSEQ multiplex PCR; TCRdb's copy has only in-frame clones and lacks some. The sample has 130,000 or so clones; roughly two thirds are singletons. The V end lost 2 bases, the J end lost 4 bases, and 8 bases lay between the germline ends. Germline lookup yields CDR1 SNHLY and CDR2 FYNNEI. CDR3 size: 13 residues. What was sequenced was PBMCs. V gene TRBV2 combines with J gene TRBJ1-2; perhaps TRBD1 as D (5 bases). This receptor was obtained from a male donor in good health and CMV-seronegative. The CDR3 sequence is CASSESGSYGYTF. The CDR3 bases are TGTGCCAGCAGTGAATCAGGGTCCTATGGCTACACCTTC.